The 14 T cell receptor beta chains reported below all come from one sample, sequenced in a study of cytomegalovirus exposure and HLA in healthy donors. Vbeta (60) and Jbeta (13) primers were used in the PCR. Method: immunoSEQ multiplex PCR; TCRdb's copy keeps in-frame clones and lacks some. The data show around 100,000 clones, roughly 71% seen once. The sequenced sample was PBMCs. Source of these receptors: a man aged 35 to 55 in good health and CMV-seropositive.

This clone was found a few times. This chain links TRBV5-4 with TRBJ1-1; TRBD1 agrees at 9 bases. The V gene end was trimmed by 4 bases and the J gene end by 0 bases; junction bases not matched to a gene: 10. The CDR3 is 17 amino acids. CDR1 and CDR2 (germline): SGHNT, YYREEE (reference sequence). The CDR3 region has the DNA TGTGCCAGCAGCCGGGGACCGGGACAGGGAATGAACACTGAAGCTTTCTTT. This translates into CASSRGPGQGMNTEAFF.

The gene calls are TRBV18 and TRBJ2-5; a possible D gene is TRBD2 (5 bases). CDR1 KGHSH and CDR2 LQKENI come from the germline V gene. The CDR3 totals 16 residues. Trimming removed 0 bases at V and 4 bases at J, with 15 bases between. This chain's CDR3 is CASSPPKPSRGETQYF. The CDR3 DNA reads as TGTGCCAGCTCACCACCGAAGCCTTCCCGGGGAGAGACCCAGTACTTC.

This clone was seen a few times. The V gene is TRBV5-8, the J gene TRBJ1-5; D possibly corresponds to TRBD1 (5 bases). The V and J ends lost 0 bases and 2 bases respectively, with 12 bases between them. This CDR3 contains 16 residues. CDR1 is SGHTS, CDR2 YDEGEE, per germline. The DNA for the CDR3 is TGTGCCAGCAGCTTGGAAGGGGTAGTGGGCAATCAGCCCCAGCATTTT. This sequence encodes CASSLEGVVGNQPQHF.

This chain connects TRBV4-1 to TRBJ2-1, with D unclear. Germline loops: CDR1 MGHRA, CDR2 YSYEKL. The CDR3 contains 16 residues. V lost 1 base and J lost 2, with 12 bases in between. DNA of the CDR3: TGCGCCAGCAGCCAAGGGTCGGTAACCACCTACAATGAGCAGTTCTTC. Protein product: CASSQGSVTTYNEQFF.

This clone came up a few times. The chain has TRBV29-1 and TRBJ1-2; TRBD1 is a possible D gene (6 bases). Trimming removed 4 bases at V and 0 bases at J, with 15 bases between. CDR3 size: 15 residues. Germline CDR1 is SQVTM and CDR2 is ANQGSEA. CDR3 in amino acids: CSVVHRTESNYGYTF. CDR3 in DNA: TGCAGCGTTGTACACCGGACAGAATCTAACTATGGCTACACCTTC.

The V call is TRBV21-1, the J call TRBJ1-5. TRBV21-1 is designated a pseudogene. CDR3 length: 14 amino acids. The CDR3 is CASSKAQPATLEHF. CDR3 in DNA: TGTGCCAGCAGCAAAGCGCAACCCGCAACCCTAGAGCATTTT.

V and J are TRBV28 and TRBJ1-5; D remains ambiguous. The germline V and J ends were trimmed by 5 bases and 6 bases, with 14 bases remaining between them. The CDR3 runs 14 residues. The germline gives CDR1 MDHEN, CDR2 SYDVKM. The CDR3 spells CASSIPFEGQPQHF. The CDR3 DNA is TGTGCCAGCAGTATACCTTTTGAGGGTCAGCCCCAGCATTTT.

The chain couples TRBV9 to TRBJ2-1; D possibly corresponds to TRBD2 (7 bases). The CDR3 is 15 amino acids. V lost 2 bases and J 5 bases, leaving 14 bases between the germline ends. Germline assignment: CDR1 SGDLS and CDR2 YYNGEE. This chain's CDR3 is CASSVEGGRDNEQFF. The CDR3 DNA follows: TGTGCCAGCAGCGTGGAGGGGGGGAGGGACAATGAGCAGTTCTTC.

The chain links TRBV4-1 to TRBJ2-3, with 13 positions matching TRBD2. With 4 bases clipped from V and 6 bases from J, the junction kept 4 bases outside the gene matches. Germline values: CDR1 MGHRA, CDR2 YSYEKL. The CDR3 runs to 15 residues. In DNA, the CDR3 is TGCGCCAGCAGCCCAGGACTAGCGGGAGTGGATACGCAGTATTTT. Protein: CASSPGLAGVDTQYF.

The genes are TRBV9 and TRBJ2-5; D might be TRBD2 (7 bases). V lost 4 bases and J lost 4, with 20 bases in between. Germline CDR1 is SGDLS and CDR2 is YYNGEE. The CDR3 contains 16 residues. The CDR3 reads CASSTGTGGRTETQYF. CDR3 DNA: TGTGCCAGCAGCACCGGGACCGGGGGGCGGACAGAGACCCAGTACTTC.

The V gene is TRBV15, the J gene TRBJ2-7, with 7 bases that match TRBD2. The CDR3 loop spans 13 amino acids. Germline V gives CDR1 LNHNV, CDR2 YYDKDF (reference sequence). J was trimmed by 4 bases and V by 3 bases; bases with no gene match: 3. The CDR3 nucleotides read TGTGCCACCAGCAGGGGCGGGAGATACGAGCAGTACTTC. It codes for CATSRGGRYEQYF.

This chain joins TRBV7-9 and TRBJ2-5; TRBD2 matches at 16 bases. CDR3 size: 15 residues. The V gene end was trimmed by 4 bases and the J gene end by 6 bases; junction bases not matched to a gene: 2. Germline loops: CDR1 SEHNR, CDR2 FQNEAQ (reference sequence). In DNA form, the CDR3 reads TGTGCCAGCAGCTGGGGACTAGCGGGAGGGAAGACCCAGTACTTC. It yields the protein CASSWGLAGGKTQYF.

CDR3 sequence (DNA): TGTGCCAGCAGCGTAGACCTAGCGGGAGTACGCTACAATGAGCAGTTCTTC. Protein sequence: CASSVDLAGVRYNEQFF. The chain joins TRBV9 to TRBJ2-1; TRBD2 agrees at 10 bases. This CDR3 comprises 17 residues. The germline V gene encodes CDR1 SGDLS and CDR2 YYNGEE. V was pared by 0 bases and J by 3 bases, with 6 bases of the junction left unmatched. The whole variable domain, remainder taken from reference TRBV9 and TRBJ2-1, is DSGVTQTPKHLITATGQRVTLRCSPRSGDLSVYWYQQSLDQGLQFLIQYYNGEERAKGNILERFSAQQFPDLHSELNLSSLELGDSALYFCASSVDLAGVRYNEQFFGPGTRLTVL.

This chain connects TRBV5-1 to TRBJ2-1; 10 bases are shared with TRBD2. The germline gives CDR1 SGHRS, CDR2 YFSETQ. J was trimmed by 2 bases and V by 3 bases; bases with no gene match: 5. The CDR3 runs 16 residues. CDR3 sequence reads: CASSSDLAGAYNEQFF. CDR3 sequence (DNA): TGCGCCAGCAGCTCCGATCTAGCGGGGGCCTACAATGAGCAGTTCTTC.